The clone carrying this T cell receptor (beta chain) was found many times. As yet, its antigen is unknown. This entry is derived from a study of CD8+CD57+ T cells in acquired aplastic anemia. Patients sequenced had flow cytometry evidence of CD8+CD57+ cell expansion. Patients uniformly had severe acquired aplastic anemia. Patients had undergone no therapy by the time their blood was sampled. General observations from the study: Found in both controls and patients were around 29 CD8+ CDR3 sequences. Between patients and controls, CD8+ Simpson's diversity did not vary significantly.

CDR1 LNHDA and CDR2 SQIVND come from the germline V gene (reference sequence). Unmatched junction bases numbered 4, after V lost 5 bases and J lost 4 bases. The CDR3 runs 14 residues. The TCR beta profiling, which covered VDJ combination and CDR3 sequence, was carried out using genomic DNA as the template. TCRdb recomputed calls from the reads with MiXCR, one row per CDR3 protein. Counted here are about 180,000 distinct CDR3 sequences, 63% occurring once; the ten biggest clones make up under 55%. The chain links TRBV19 to TRBJ2-3; 9 nucleotides match TRBD1. Material for sequencing was sorted CD4+, CD8+, or CD8+CD57+ T cells (not recorded which) from PBMCs. This TCR derives from a human donor with aplastic anemia. The CDR3 region has the DNA TGTGCCAGTAGTCACGGACAGGGGTCAGATACGCAGTATTTT. This gives the protein CASSHGQGSDTQYF. The full variable domain, rest sourced from reference TRBV19 and TRBJ2-3, is DGGITQSPKYLFRKEGQNVTLSCEQNLNHDAMYWYRQDPGQGLRLIYYSQIVNDFQKGDIAEGYSVSREKKESFPLTVTSAQKNPTAFYLCASSHGQGSDTQYFGPGTRLTVL.